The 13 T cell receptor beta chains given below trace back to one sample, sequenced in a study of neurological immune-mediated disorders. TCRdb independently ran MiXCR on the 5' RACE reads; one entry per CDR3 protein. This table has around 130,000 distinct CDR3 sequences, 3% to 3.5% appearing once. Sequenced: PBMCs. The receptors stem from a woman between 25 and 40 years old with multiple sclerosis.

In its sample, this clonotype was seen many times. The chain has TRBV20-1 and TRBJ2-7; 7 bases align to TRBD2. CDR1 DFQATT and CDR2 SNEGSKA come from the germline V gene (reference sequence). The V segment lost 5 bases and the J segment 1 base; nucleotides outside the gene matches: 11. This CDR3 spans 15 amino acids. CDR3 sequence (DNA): TGCAGTGCTTCCTCCGGGACTACCTCATCCTACGAGCAGTACTTC. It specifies CSASSGTTSSYEQYF.

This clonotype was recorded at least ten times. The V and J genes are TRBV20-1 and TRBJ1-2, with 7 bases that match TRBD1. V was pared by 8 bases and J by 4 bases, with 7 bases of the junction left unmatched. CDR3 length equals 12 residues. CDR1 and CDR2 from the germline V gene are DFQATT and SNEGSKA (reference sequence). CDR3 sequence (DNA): TGCAGTTCCCGACAGGGTGCCTATGGCTACACCTTC. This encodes CSSRQGAYGYTF.

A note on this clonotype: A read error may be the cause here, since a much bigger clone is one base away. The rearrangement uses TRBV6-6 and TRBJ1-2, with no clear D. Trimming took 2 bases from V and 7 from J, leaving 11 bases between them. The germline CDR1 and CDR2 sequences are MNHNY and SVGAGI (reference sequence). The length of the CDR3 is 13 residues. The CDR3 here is CASSYTPESGYTF. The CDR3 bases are TGTGCCAGCAGTTACACGCCGGAATCTGGCTACACCTTC.

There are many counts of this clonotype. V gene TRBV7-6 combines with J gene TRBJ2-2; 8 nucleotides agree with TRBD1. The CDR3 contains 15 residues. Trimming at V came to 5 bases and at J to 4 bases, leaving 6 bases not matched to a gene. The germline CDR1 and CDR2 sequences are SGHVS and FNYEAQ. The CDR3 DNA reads TGTGCCAGCAGCGCCCGGGACAGGAGCACCGGGGAGCTGTTTTTT. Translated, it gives CASSARDRSTGELFF.

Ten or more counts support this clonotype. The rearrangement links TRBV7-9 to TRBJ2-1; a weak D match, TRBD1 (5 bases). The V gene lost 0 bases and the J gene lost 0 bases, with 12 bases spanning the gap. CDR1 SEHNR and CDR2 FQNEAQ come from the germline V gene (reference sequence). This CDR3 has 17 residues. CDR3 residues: CASSLAIRTSSYNEQFF. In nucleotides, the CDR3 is TGTGCCAGCAGCTTAGCTATCAGGACAAGCTCCTACAATGAGCAGTTCTTC.

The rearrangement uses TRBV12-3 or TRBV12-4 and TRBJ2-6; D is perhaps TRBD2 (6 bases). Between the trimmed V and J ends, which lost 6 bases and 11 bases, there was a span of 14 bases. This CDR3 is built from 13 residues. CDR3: CASSSSGDYVLTF. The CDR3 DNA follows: TGTGCCAGCAGCAGCTCTGGGGACTACGTCCTGACTTTC.

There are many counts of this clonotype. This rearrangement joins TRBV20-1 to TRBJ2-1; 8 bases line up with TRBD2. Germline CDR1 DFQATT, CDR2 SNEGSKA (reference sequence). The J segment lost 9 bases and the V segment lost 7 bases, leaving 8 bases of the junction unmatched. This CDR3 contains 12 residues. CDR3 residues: CSVGGTRGEQFF. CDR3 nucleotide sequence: TGCAGTGTAGGGGGGACTAGAGGTGAGCAGTTCTTC.

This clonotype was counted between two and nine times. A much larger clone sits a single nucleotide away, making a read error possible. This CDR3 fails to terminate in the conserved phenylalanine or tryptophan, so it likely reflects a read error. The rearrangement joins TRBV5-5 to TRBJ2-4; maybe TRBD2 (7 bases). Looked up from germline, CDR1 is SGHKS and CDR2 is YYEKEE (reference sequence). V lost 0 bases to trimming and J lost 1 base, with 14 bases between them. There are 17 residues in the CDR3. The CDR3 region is CASSLVDGGAAKNIQYC. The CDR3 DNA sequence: TGTGCCAGCAGCTTGGTTGATGGGGGGGCGGCCAAAAACATTCAGTACTGC.

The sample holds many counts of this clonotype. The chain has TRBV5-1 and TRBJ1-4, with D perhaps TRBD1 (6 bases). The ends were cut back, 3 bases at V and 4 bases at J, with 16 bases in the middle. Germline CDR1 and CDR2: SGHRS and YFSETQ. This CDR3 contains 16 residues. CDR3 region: CASSSRGGSLNEKLFF. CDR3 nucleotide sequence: TGCGCCAGCAGCTCCCGGGGGGGCAGCCTTAATGAAAAACTGTTTTTT.

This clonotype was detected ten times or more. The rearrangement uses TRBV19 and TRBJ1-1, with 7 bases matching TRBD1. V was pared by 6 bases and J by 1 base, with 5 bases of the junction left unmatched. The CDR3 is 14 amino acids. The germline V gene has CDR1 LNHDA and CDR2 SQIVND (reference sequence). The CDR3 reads CASRMGQQNTEAFF. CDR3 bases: TGTGCCAGTAGAATGGGACAGCAGAACACTGAAGCTTTCTTT. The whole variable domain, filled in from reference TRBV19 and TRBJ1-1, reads DGGITQSPKYLFRKEGQNVTLSCEQNLNHDAMYWYRQDPGQGLRLIYYSQIVNDFQKGDIAEGYSVSREKKESFPLTVTSAQKNPTAFYLCASRMGQQNTEAFFGQGTRLTVV.

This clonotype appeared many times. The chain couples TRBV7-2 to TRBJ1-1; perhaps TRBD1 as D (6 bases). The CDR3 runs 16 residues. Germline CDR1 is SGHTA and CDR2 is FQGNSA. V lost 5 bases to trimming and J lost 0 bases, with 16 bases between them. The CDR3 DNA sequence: TGTGCCAGCAGCCCACTGGGGGCTATGATGAACACTGAAGCTTTCTTT. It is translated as CASSPLGAMMNTEAFF.

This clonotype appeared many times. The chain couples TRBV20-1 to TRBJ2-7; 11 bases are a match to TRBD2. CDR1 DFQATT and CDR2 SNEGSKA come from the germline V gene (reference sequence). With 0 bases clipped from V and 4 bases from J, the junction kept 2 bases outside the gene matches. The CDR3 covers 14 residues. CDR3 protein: CSARDPSGGYEQYF. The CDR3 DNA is TGCAGTGCTAGAGATCCTAGCGGGGGGTACGAGCAGTACTTC.

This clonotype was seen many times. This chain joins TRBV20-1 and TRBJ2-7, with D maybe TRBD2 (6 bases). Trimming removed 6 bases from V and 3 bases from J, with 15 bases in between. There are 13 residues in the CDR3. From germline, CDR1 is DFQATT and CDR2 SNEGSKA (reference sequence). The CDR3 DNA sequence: TGCAGTGCCGAAATCGGCGGGATCTACGAGCAGTACTTC. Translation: CSAEIGGIYEQYF.